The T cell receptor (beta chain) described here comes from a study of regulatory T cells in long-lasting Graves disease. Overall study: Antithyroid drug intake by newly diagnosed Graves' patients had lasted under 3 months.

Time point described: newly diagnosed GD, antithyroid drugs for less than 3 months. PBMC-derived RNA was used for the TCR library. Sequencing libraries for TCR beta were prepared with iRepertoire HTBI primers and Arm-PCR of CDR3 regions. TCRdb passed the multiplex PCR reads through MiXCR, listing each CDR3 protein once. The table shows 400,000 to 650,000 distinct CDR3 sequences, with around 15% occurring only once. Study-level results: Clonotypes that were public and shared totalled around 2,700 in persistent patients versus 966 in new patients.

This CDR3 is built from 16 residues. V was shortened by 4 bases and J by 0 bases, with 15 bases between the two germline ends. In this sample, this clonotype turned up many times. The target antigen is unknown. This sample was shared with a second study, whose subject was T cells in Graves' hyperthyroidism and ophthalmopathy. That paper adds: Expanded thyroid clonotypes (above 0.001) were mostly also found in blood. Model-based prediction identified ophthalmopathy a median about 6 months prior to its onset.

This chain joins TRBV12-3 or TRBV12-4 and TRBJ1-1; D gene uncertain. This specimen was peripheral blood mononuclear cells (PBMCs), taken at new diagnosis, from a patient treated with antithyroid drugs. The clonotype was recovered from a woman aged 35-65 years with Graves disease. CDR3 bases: TGTGCCAGCAGTTCTTCACGGTTTCTCATGAACACTGAAGCTTTCTTT. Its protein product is CASSSSRFLMNTEAFF.